The rows below give T cell receptor beta chains drawn from one sample of a study of blood T cell repertoires in COVID-19. Assay used: immunoSEQ multiplex PCR; TCRdb lists only in-frame clones, some missing. The sample shows some 150,000 clones, approximately 80% of them seen only once. The sequenced material came from PBMCs or T cells enriched from blood (not recorded which). The receptors come from a man over 45 who had recovered from COVID-19. Each CDR3 is given with its conserved first and last residue. D genes are given only for firm matches. Clone size is shown for a subset of rows, as once, few, many or a class of expanded clone.

TRBJ2-1 TRBV2 NA NA CAILKDSTYNEQFF TGTGCCATCCTTAAGGACAGTACCTACAATGAGCAGTTCTTC
TRBJ2-3 TRBV2 TRBD2 NA CASSRLATDTQYF TGTGCCAGCAGTCGACTAGCCACAGATACGCAGTATTTT
TRBJ1-2 TRBV4-1 NA NA CASSQVGSGTLGYGYTF TGCGCCAGCAGCCAAGTAGGCTCGGGGACTCTTGGCTATGGCTACACCTTC
TRBJ1-2 TRBV27 NA NA CASRPELISNYGYTF TGTGCCAGCAGGCCTGAGTTGATATCTAACTATGGCTACACCTTC
TRBJ1-2 TRBV5-6 TRBD1 once CASSLRQGVGYGYTF TGTGCCAGCAGCTTAAGACAGGGAGTGGGCTATGGCTACACCTTC
TRBJ1-5 TRBV3-1/TRBV3-2 NA once CASSQDGGNQPQHF TGTGCCAGCAGCCAAGACGGGGGGAATCAGCCCCAGCATTTT
TRBJ1-2 TRBV28 NA few CASSLSIWSGYTF TGTGCCAGCAGTTTGTCTATCTGGAGTGGCTACACCTTC
TRBJ2-1 TRBV5-1 TRBD2 NA CASSTPGGESNEQFF TGCGCCAGCAGCACCCCGGGGGGTGAATCCAATGAGCAGTTCTTC
TRBJ2-7 TRBV3-1/TRBV3-2 TRBD1 NA CASRQGQGNYEQYF TGTGCCAGCAGACAGGGACAGGGAAACTACGAGCAGTACTTC
TRBJ1-4 TRBV13 NA NA CASRFVQGGEKLFF TGTGCCAGCAGATTTGTCCAGGGTGGCGAAAAACTGTTTTTT
TRBJ1-2 TRBV7-9 NA once CASSLSAGVGGYTF TGTGCCAGCAGCCTATCCGCAGGGGTGGGAGGCTACACCTTC
TRBJ1-2 TRBV21-1 NA NA CASSMTQDRANYGYTF TGTGCCAGCAGCATGACCCAGGACAGAGCTAACTATGGCTACACCTTC
TRBJ2-3 TRBV7-8 NA NA CASRLNSRTNTDTQYF TGTGCCAGCAGATTAAACTCACGGACAAACACAGATACGCAGTATTTT
TRBJ1-2 TRBV3-1/TRBV3-2 NA NA CASSQGQNYGYTF TGTGCCAGCAGCCAAGGACAAAACTATGGCTACACCTTC
TRBJ2-2 TRBV19 NA NA CASSIRGSGRTGELFF TGTGCCAGTAGTATTCGAGGTAGCGGACGAACCGGGGAGCTGTTTTTT
TRBJ1-2 TRBV7-2 NA NA CASSPLADIYGYTF TGTGCCAGCAGCCCCCTGGCGGATATCTATGGCTACACCTTC
TRBJ2-6 TRBV9 NA NA CASSSRSGANVLTF TGTGCCAGCAGCTCCAGATCTGGGGCCAACGTCCTGACTTTC
TRBJ2-7 TRBV10-2 TRBD1 NA CASSELRRTGTGNEQYF TGCGCCAGCAGTGAACTCCGACGGACCGGGACAGGGAACGAGCAGTACTTC
TRBJ2-2 TRBV19 NA few CASTLRGTGELFF TGTGCCAGTACACTGCGGGGTACCGGGGAGCTGTTTTTT
TRBJ2-5 TRBV7-9 NA NA CASSLRTSSYQETQYF TGTGCCAGCAGCCTCCGGACTTCGTCGTACCAAGAGACCCAGTACTTC
TRBJ1-2 TRBV3-1/TRBV3-2 TRBD1 few CASTQGTGDYGYTF TGTGCCAGCACCCAAGGGACAGGGGACTACGGCTACACCTTC
TRBJ1-1 TRBV3-1/TRBV3-2 NA NA CASGRGMNTEAFF TGTGCCAGCGGGCGGGGGATGAACACTGAAGCTTTCTTT
TRBJ1-1 TRBV7-9 NA NA CASTPRQGHTEAFF TGTGCCAGCACACCGAGGCAGGGGCACACTGAAGCTTTCTTT
TRBJ1-2 TRBV5-1 TRBD1 NA CASSLRDRAGYTF TGCGCCAGCAGCCTCCGGGACAGGGCCGGCTACACCTTC
TRBJ1-2 TRBV28 NA NA CASSLSSTGNYGYTF TGTGCCAGCAGTTTATCCTCGACAGGAAACTATGGCTACACCTTC
TRBJ1-1 TRBV15 TRBD1 NA CATSGPGQGALNTEAFF TGTGCCACCAGCGGACCAGGCCAGGGGGCGCTGAACACTGAAGCTTTCTTT
TRBJ2-7 TRBV6-4 NA NA CASSDSGTSQQYF TGTGCCAGCAGTGACTCGGGTACTAGCCAGCAGTACTTC
TRBJ1-2 TRBV12-3/TRBV12-4 NA NA CASSIQGNYGYTF TGTGCCAGCAGTATACAGGGAAACTATGGCTACACCTTC
TRBJ1-6 TRBV5-1 NA NA CASSWGQNANSPLHF TGCGCCAGCAGCTGGGGGCAGAATGCAAATTCACCCCTCCACTTT
TRBJ2-6 TRBV5-8 NA NA CASIKTGSGANVLTF TGTGCCAGCATCAAGACGGGCTCTGGGGCCAACGTCCTGACTTTC
TRBJ1-5 TRBV19 NA NA CASSIRVSNQPQHF TGTGCCAGTAGTATCAGGGTTAGCAATCAGCCCCAGCATTTT
TRBJ2-7 TRBV10-2 TRBD1 NA CASRQGGVSYEQYF TGCGCCAGCAGACAGGGGGGCGTCTCCTACGAGCAGTACTTC
TRBJ1-2 TRBV19 TRBD1 few CASSALRGRGGYTF TGTGCCAGTAGTGCCCTCAGGGGGCGCGGTGGCTACACCTTC
TRBJ1-1 TRBV11-2 NA NA CASSLTGTQGAFF TGTGCCAGCAGCTTGACAGGTACTCAGGGAGCTTTCTTT
TRBJ1-2 TRBV28 NA few CASCQEAENYGYTF TGTGCCAGCTGCCAGGAGGCAGAAAACTATGGCTACACCTTC
TRBJ2-3 TRBV19 TRBD2 NA CASRTSGGPADTQYF TGTGCCAGTAGAACATCGGGGGGGCCTGCAGATACGCAGTATTTT
TRBJ2-7 TRBV6-5 TRBD1 NA CASSSPGQGTYEQYF TGTGCCAGCAGTTCACCGGGACAGGGGACCTACGAGCAGTACTTC
TRBJ2-3 TRBV2 TRBD1 NA CASSHGTASTDTQYF TGTGCCAGCAGCCACGGGACAGCTAGCACAGATACGCAGTATTTT
TRBJ2-7 TRBV6-1 TRBD1 NA CASSDGTGRYEQYF TGTGCCAGCAGTGATGGGACAGGGCGGTACGAGCAGTACTTC
TRBJ1-5 TRBV19 TRBD1 NA CASSDRDRDQPQHF TGTGCCAGTAGTGACCGGGACAGGGATCAGCCCCAGCATTTT